This paragraph covers one TCR beta chain sequence. Sequenced by immunoSEQ multiplex PCR; TCRdb stores in-frame clones only, minus some. The sample lists about 20,000 clones; about 89% were seen once. These data belong to a study of control samples from healthy donors and cancer patients. CDR3 length: 13 residues. Trimming at V came to 11 bases and at J to 7 bases, leaving 8 bases not matched to a gene. Sequenced input: PBMCs. The rearrangement links TRBV23-1 to TRBJ2-1; TRBD2 aligns across 10 bases. TRBV23-1 is placed among ORFs of uncertain function. This TCR was sampled from a man in his 60s with head and neck cancer. In DNA, the CDR3 is TGCGCCGGACTAGCGGTCAGTCGGAATGAGCAGTTCTTC. Its translation: CAGLAVSRNEQFF.